This T cell receptor (beta chain) was sequenced during a study of metastatic and nonmetastatic thyroid tumors. In the study overall: Patients with malignant and benign thyroid disease provided blood and tumor or nodule tissue, whose repertoires were compared.

With MiXCR, TCRdb reprocessed the PCR reads. The table lists under 35,000 clones, around 25% of them singletons, with about 14% in the top ten. Thyroid surgery took place with no prior treatment in any patient. Germline V gene lookup returns CDR1 SEHNR and CDR2 FQNEAQ (reference sequence). There are 15 residues in the CDR3. Trimming took off 5 bases at V and 6 bases at J, with 19 bases between the two ends. The sequence was obtained from a female donor with papillary thyroid cancer or a benign thyroid nodule (not recorded which). Some clones in this sample may be carry-over from other donors' samples. The sequenced sample consisted of blood. V gene TRBV7-9 combines with J gene TRBJ2-5; possibly TRBD1 for D (6 bases). In DNA form, the CDR3 reads TGTGCCAGCAGCCCCGGGACACACGGAGTGCAGACCCAGTACTTC. Translation gives CASSPGTHGVQTQYF.